This T cell receptor (beta chain) was sequenced during a study of a mutant IDH1 vaccine in newly diagnosed glioma. This CDR3 comprises 14 residues. The germline V gene encodes CDR1 SGHNT and CDR2 YYREEE (reference sequence). With 0 bases removed from V and 2 bases from J, the gap between germline ends came to 8 bases. Time point of the sample: week 47, end of study. Each dose of the vaccine consisted of 300 ug of mutant IDH1 20-mer peptide, with topical imiquimod. Notes on this clone: Its antigen is still unknown.

Sequencing was performed with immunoSEQ multiplex PCR; in TCRdb, only in-frame clones are kept and a portion is missing. This sample has about 52,000 clones, with more than 75% found just once. The TCR comes from a woman aged 40 to 50 with glioma. Some clones in this sample may be carry-over from other donors' samples. The starting material was PBMCs, obtained from a glioma patient whose treatment included an IDH1 peptide vaccine. This chain connects TRBV5-4 to TRBJ1-2, with D tentatively TRBD1 (5 bases). CDR3 residues: CASSLDRQNYGYTF. The CDR3 DNA reads as TGTGCCAGCAGCTTGGACCGACAGAACTATGGCTACACCTTC.